Presented here are 8 T cell receptor beta chains from one specimen sequenced in a study of CD8 T cells in ankylosing spondylitis. TCRdb recomputed calls from the 5' RACE reads with MiXCR, one row per CDR3 protein. Among 200,000 to 300,000 distinct CDR3 sequences listed, roughly a quarter were seen once. The sequenced sample consisted of blood, either unsorted or a sorted T cell fraction (not recorded which). These receptors were collected from a male donor with ankylosing spondylitis or in good health (not recorded which).

This clonotype was observed a few times. Relative to the germline gene, one junction end is altered; a read error may explain this. The chain joins TRBV12-3 or TRBV12-4 to TRBJ2-7; 11 nucleotides line up with TRBD1. The CDR3 runs to 12 residues. The chain's CDR3 is CASSAPGQGVNF. CDR3 DNA sequence: TGTGCCAGCTCCGCTCCGGGACAGGGGGTTAACTTC.

Many counts were recorded for this clonotype. This sequence joins TRBV20-1 and TRBJ1-6; 7 bases fit TRBD1. Trimming cost V 0 bases and J 8 bases; bases outside gene matches: 7. Per germline, CDR1 DFQATT and CDR2 SNEGSKA (reference sequence). This CDR3 comprises 15 residues. The CDR3 sequence: CSARDLQGFDSPLHF. The CDR3, as DNA: TGCAGTGCTAGAGATTTACAGGGGTTCGATTCACCCCTCCACTTT.

The table lists this clonotype with many counts. The chain uses TRBV6-2 or TRBV6-3 and TRBJ2-4, with TRBD1 matching over 7 bases. Germline CDR1 is MNHEY and CDR2 is SVGEGT. V lost 7 bases and J lost 1; bases outside the gene matches: 4. The length of the CDR3 is 14 residues. CDR3 amino acids: CASTPDRAKNIQYF. For the CDR3, the DNA is TGTGCCAGCACCCCGGACAGGGCCAAAAACATTCAGTACTTC.

V and J are TRBV29-1 and TRBJ2-5; D is undetermined. V was trimmed by 5 bases and J by 4 bases, leaving 14 bases between them. CDR1 is SQVTM and CDR2 is ANQGSEA in the germline V gene. The CDR3 sequence is 13 residues long. CDR3 amino acids: CSVRGLGRETQYF. The DNA of the CDR3 is TGCAGCGTTCGTGGGCTCGGTCGAGAGACCCAGTACTTC. The whole variable domain, remainder taken from reference TRBV29-1 and TRBJ2-5, is SAVISQKPSRDICQRGTSLTIQCQVDSQVTMMFWYRQQPGQSLTLIATANQGSEATYESGFVIDKFPISRPNLTFSTLTVSNMSPEDSSIYLCSVRGLGRETQYFGPGTRLLVL.

In its sample, this clonotype was seen a few times. This chain joins TRBV4-2 and TRBJ1-6; no reliable D call. There are 15 residues in the CDR3. Germline CDR1 reads LGHNA; CDR2 reads YNFKEQ. V shed 3 bases and J shed 10 bases, with 16 bases lying between them. The CDR3 protein is CASSQESGRRSPLHF. The CDR3 DNA is TGTGCCAGCAGCCAGGAATCGGGGAGGAGATCACCCCTCCACTTT.

This chain uses TRBV3-1 with TRBJ2-7, with 11 positions matching TRBD2. Germline CDR1 reads LGHDT; CDR2 reads YNNKEL (reference sequence). J was trimmed by 0 bases and V by 0 bases; bases with no gene match: 1. The CDR3 totals 16 residues. CDR3 region: CASSQETSGVSYEQYF. Here the CDR3 DNA reads TGTGCCAGCAGCCAAGAGACTAGCGGGGTCTCCTACGAGCAGTACTTC.

This clonotype was seen only a few times. The chain joins TRBV12-3 or TRBV12-4 to TRBJ2-7; D uncertain. The CDR3 totals 12 residues. The germline V and J ends were trimmed by 2 bases and 2 bases, with 4 bases remaining between them. The CDR3 loop is CASSLRPYEQYF. The CDR3 bases are TGTGCCAGCAGTTTACGTCCCTACGAGCAGTACTTC.

This clonotype was found many times. J is TRBJ2-3 and V is TRBV24-1; 8 bases fit TRBD1. The V and J ends lost 3 bases and 1 base, in that order; junction bases with no gene match: 5. This CDR3 spans 16 amino acids. Germline loops: CDR1 KGHDR, CDR2 SFDVKD. CDR3 in amino acids: CATSDVQGGGTDTQYF. The DNA of the CDR3 is TGTGCCACCAGTGATGTACAGGGGGGAGGCACAGATACGCAGTATTTT.